The clone carrying this TCR beta chain was picked up a small number of times. Its antigen is unknown. These data belong to a study of graft-versus-host responses after intestinal transplantation. About the research overall: Multivisceral, liver-intestinal, or isolated intestinal transplants were given to recipients. Among the recipients, all got anti-thymocyte globulin induction and then tacrolimus and steroids for around three years. Study results and caveats: An association linked early post-transplant HvG declines with peak circulating GvH clone levels. Recipient marrow showed GvH clones, some seen first in ileum or blood.

The V end lost 3 bases, the J end lost 1 base, and 11 bases lay between the germline ends. The CDR3 runs to 15 residues. Germline V gene data show CDR1 as SGHRS and CDR2 as YFSETQ. Clones were sequenced by immunoSEQ multiplex PCR, and TCRdb holds only the in-frame ones, with some missing. The profile shows about 9,500 clones, 85% to 90% of them singletons. Sequenced here: PBMCs, sampled 230 to 250 days after intestinal transplant. The chain recombines TRBV5-1 with TRBJ1-5, with D possibly TRBD1 on 6 matching bases. The clonotype comes from a human patient who received an intestinal transplant, so some T cells may come from the graft donor. CDR3 nucleotide sequence: TGCGCCAGCAGCTGGGGGGGGGCGAGCAATCAGCCCCAGCATTTT. Residues: CASSWGGASNQPQHF.